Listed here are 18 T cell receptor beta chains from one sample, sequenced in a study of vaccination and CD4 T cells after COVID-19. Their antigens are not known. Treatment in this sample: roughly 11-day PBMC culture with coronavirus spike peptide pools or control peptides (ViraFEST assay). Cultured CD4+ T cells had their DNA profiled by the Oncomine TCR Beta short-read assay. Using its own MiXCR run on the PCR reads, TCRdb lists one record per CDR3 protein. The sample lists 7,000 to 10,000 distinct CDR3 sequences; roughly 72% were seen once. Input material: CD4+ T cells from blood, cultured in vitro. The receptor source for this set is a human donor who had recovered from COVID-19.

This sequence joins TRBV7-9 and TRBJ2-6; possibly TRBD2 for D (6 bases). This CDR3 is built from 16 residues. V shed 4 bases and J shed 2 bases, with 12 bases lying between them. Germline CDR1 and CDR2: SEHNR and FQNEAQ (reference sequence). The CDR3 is CASSSGPGAGANVLTF. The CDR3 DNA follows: TGTGCCAGCAGCTCGGGTCCGGGGGCTGGGGCCAACGTCCTGACTTTC. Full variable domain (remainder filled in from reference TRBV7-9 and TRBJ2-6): DTGVSQNPRHKITKRGQNVTFRCDPISEHNRLYWYRQTLGQGPEFLTYFQNEAQLEKSRLLSDRFSAERPKGSFSTLEIQRTEQGDSAMYLCASSSGPGAGANVLTFGAGSRLTVL.

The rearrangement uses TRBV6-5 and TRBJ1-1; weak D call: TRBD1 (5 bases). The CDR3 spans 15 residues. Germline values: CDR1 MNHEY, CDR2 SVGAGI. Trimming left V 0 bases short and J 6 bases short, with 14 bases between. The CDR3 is CASSYSGQGLAEAFF. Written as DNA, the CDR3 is TGTGCCAGCAGTTACTCTGGTCAGGGTCTTGCTGAAGCTTTCTTT.

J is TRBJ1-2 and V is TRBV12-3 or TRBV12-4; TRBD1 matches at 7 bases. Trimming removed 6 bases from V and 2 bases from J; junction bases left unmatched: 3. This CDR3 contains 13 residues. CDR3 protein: CASRPTGNYGYTF. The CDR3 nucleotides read TGTGCCAGCAGGCCGACAGGGAACTATGGCTACACCTTC.

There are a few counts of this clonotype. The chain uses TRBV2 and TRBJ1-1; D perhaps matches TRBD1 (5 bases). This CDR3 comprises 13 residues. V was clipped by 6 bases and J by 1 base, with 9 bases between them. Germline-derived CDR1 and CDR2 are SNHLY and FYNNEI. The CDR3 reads CASRADRNTEAFF. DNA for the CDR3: TGTGCCAGCAGGGCCGACAGGAACACTGAAGCTTTCTTT.

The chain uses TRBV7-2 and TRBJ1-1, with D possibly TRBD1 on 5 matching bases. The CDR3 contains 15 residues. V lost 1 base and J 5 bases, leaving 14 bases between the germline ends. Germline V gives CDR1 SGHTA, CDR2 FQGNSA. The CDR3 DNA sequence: TGTGCCAGCAGCTTAGGAAGTTATTGGGGGACTGAAGCTTTCTTT. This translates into CASSLGSYWGTEAFF.

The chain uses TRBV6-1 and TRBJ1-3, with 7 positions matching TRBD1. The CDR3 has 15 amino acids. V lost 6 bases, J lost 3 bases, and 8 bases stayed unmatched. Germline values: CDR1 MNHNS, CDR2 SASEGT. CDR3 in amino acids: CASSDRVAFGNTIYF. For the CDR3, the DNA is TGTGCCAGCAGCGACAGGGTCGCATTTGGAAACACCATATATTTT.

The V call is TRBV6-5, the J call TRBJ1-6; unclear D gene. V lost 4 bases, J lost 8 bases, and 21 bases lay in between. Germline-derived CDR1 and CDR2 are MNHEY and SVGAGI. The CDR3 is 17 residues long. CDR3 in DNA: TGTGCCAGCAGTTTACTCCTGACATCCTCAATGGATTCACCCCTCCACTTT. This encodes CASSLLLTSSMDSPLHF.

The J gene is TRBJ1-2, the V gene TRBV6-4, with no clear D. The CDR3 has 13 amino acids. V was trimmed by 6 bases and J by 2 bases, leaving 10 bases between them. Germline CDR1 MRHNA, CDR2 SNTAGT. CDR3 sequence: CASSKDLNYGYTF. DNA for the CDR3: TGTGCCAGCAGCAAAGACTTGAACTATGGCTACACCTTC.

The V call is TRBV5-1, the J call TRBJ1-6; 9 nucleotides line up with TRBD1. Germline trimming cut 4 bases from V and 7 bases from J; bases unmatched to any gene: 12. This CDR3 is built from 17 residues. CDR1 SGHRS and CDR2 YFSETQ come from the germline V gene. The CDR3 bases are TGCGCCAGCAGCCAAGGCACAGGGGGCTATGGGAATTCACCCCTCCACTTT. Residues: CASSQGTGGYGNSPLHF.

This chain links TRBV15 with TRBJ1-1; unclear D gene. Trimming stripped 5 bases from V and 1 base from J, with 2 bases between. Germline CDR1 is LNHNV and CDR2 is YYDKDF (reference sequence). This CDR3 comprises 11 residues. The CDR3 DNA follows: TGTGCCACCAGCCAGAACACTGAAGCTTTCTTT. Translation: CATSQNTEAFF.

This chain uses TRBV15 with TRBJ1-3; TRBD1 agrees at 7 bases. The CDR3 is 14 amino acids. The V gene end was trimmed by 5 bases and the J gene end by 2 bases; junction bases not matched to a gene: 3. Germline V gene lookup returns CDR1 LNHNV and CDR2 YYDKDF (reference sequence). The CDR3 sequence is CATSGGTAGNTIYF. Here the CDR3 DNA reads TGTGCCACCAGCGGGGGGACAGCTGGAAACACCATATATTTT.

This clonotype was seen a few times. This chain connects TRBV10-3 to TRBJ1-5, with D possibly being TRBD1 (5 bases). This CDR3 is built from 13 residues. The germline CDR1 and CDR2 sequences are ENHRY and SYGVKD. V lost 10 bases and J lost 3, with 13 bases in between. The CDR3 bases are TGTGCCACCCAGGGACGGGACAATCAGCCCCAGCATTTT. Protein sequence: CATQGRDNQPQHF.

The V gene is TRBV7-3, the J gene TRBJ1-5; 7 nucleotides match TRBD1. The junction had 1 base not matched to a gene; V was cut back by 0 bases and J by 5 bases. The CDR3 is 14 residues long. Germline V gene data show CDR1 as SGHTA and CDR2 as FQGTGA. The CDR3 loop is CASSLTGGDQPQHF. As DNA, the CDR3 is TGTGCCAGCAGCTTAACAGGGGGCGATCAGCCCCAGCATTTT. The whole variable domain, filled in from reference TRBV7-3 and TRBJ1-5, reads GAGVSQTPSNKVTEKGKYVELRCDPISGHTALYWYRQSLGQGPEFLIYFQGTGAADDSGLPNDRFFAVRPEGSVSTLKIQRTERGDSAVYLCASSLTGGDQPQHFGDGTRLSIL.

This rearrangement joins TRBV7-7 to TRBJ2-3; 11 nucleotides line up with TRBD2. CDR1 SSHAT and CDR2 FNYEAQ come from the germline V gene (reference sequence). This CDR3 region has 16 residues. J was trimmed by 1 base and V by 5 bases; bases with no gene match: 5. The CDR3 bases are TGTGCCAGCAGCCCCGGGACTAGCGGCCGCACAGATACGCAGTATTTT. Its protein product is CASSPGTSGRTDTQYF.

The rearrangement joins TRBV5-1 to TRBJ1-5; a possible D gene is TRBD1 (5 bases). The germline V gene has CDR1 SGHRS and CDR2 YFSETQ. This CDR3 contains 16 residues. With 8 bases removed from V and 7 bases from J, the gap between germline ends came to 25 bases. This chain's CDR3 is CARSRVRGDPRQPQHF. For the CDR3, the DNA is TGCGCCAGAAGTAGGGTAAGGGGTGACCCTAGGCAGCCCCAGCATTTT.

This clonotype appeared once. CDR3 protein: CASSLAGSNQPQHF. In DNA, the CDR3 is TGTGCCAGCAGTTTAGCCGGGAGCAATCAGCCCCAGCATTTT. The rearrangement joins TRBV12-3 or TRBV12-4 to TRBJ1-5; D is undetermined. CDR3 length equals 14 residues. Deletions cut 0 bases from V and 1 base from J, with 4 bases between.

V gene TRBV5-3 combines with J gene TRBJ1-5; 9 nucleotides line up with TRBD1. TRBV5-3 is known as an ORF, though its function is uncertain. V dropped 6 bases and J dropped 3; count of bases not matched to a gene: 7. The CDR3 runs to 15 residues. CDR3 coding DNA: TGTGCCAGAATCACCCGGGACAGGGACAATCAGCCCCAGCATTTT. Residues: CARITRDRDNQPQHF.

The CDR3 sequence: CASSERVAAYGYTF. The CDR3 DNA reads as TGCGCCAGCAGTGAGAGGGTCGCAGCCTATGGCTACACCTTC. This rearrangement joins TRBV10-2 to TRBJ1-2; D unresolved. V dropped 2 bases and J dropped 4 bases, with 11 bases sitting between them. The germline V gene has CDR1 WSHSY and CDR2 SAAADI. The CDR3 length is 14 residues.